The rows below give T cell receptor beta chains drawn from one sample of a study of blood T cell repertoires in COVID-19. Libraries were prepared by immunoSEQ multiplex PCR; TCRdb keeps only in-frame clonotypes and omits some of them. The sample yields approximately 210,000 clones, approximately 84% seen once. The sequenced sample consisted of peripheral blood. These receptors all stem from a man aged 50-59 years with COVID-19, enrolled during active disease. Both conserved end residues are part of each CDR3. Fields, in order: CDR3 DNA, CDR3 protein, J gene, D gene, V gene, clone size. The D gene is left open where the match is weak. Rows give clone size only sometimes, using once, few, many, or a class for an expanded clone.

TGTGCCAGCAGCCATCGGACAGGTGCTGGAAACACCATATATTTT | CASSHRTGAGNTIYF | TRBJ1-3 | TRBD1 | TRBV14 | NA
TGTGCCACCAGCAGAGATTTGAAAGGGGCAGGTTACGAGCAGTACTTC | CATSRDLKGAGYEQYF | TRBJ2-7 | NA | TRBV15 | NA
TGTGCCAGCAGTTCCCCTGAAGGGAGTCCGGCGGATACGCAGTATTTT | CASSSPEGSPADTQYF | TRBJ2-3 | NA | TRBV27 | NA
TGTGCCACCAGCAGAGTAGTCGGAGCGGGGGCTGCATACGAGCAGTACTTC | CATSRVVGAGAAYEQYF | TRBJ2-7 | TRBD2 | TRBV15 | few
TGTGCCAGCAGCCCGGCACTAGCGGGAGTCTACGAGCAGTACTTC | CASSPALAGVYEQYF | TRBJ2-7 | TRBD2 | TRBV11-2 | NA
TGTGCCAGCAGTGGACAAACCTACGAGCAGTACTTC | CASSGQTYEQYF | TRBJ2-7 | NA | TRBV6-2/TRBV6-3 | NA
TGTGCCAGCACCCGGACAGCGAACACTGAAGCTTTCTTT | CASTRTANTEAFF | TRBJ1-1 | NA | TRBV25-1 | NA
TGTGCCAGTAGTAAGCTCCACTCTGGGGCCAACGTCCTGACTTTC | CASSKLHSGANVLTF | TRBJ2-6 | NA | TRBV19 | NA
TGTGCTAGTGGTCCAGGGACTAGCGGGGGCCAAGAGACCCAGTACTTC | CASGPGTSGGQETQYF | TRBJ2-5 | TRBD2 | TRBV12-5 | NA
TGTGCCAGCAAGCAAATAGCGTACGAGCAGTACTTC | CASKQIAYEQYF | TRBJ2-7 | NA | TRBV2 | NA
TGTGCCAGCAGCCAAGAGTATGGGACTAGTAAGCACTTC | CASSQEYGTSKHF | TRBJ2-4 | TRBD2 | TRBV3-1/TRBV3-2 | NA
TGCGCCAGCAGCCAGGGACAGGGGTGGGCAGATACGCAGTATTTT | CASSQGQGWADTQYF | TRBJ2-3 | TRBD1 | TRBV4-3 | NA
TGCAGCGTTGAGAAGGGACTAGCGGGAGTTGGTGATACGCAGTATTTT | CSVEKGLAGVGDTQYF | TRBJ2-3 | TRBD2 | TRBV29-1 | once
TGTGCCAGCAGTACGACAGGGGGCAATCAGCCCCAGCATTTT | CASSTTGGNQPQHF | TRBJ1-5 | TRBD1 | TRBV6-6 | NA
TGCGCCAGCAGCCCCGAGTCAGGCGGGGAACATGAGCAGTTCTTC | CASSPESGGEHEQFF | TRBJ2-1 | NA | TRBV10-1 | NA
TGTGCCACCAGTGAGCGGGGCCTCGGGGAGACCCAGTACTTC | CATSERGLGETQYF | TRBJ2-5 | NA | TRBV24-1 | NA